These T cell receptor beta chains were read from a single sample in a study of blood T cell repertoires in COVID-19. Measured with immunoSEQ multiplex PCR; TCRdb has only the in-frame clones, and not every one. The profile covers about 89,000 clones, with nearly 80% appearing a single time and 6.3% taken by the ten largest. The sample consisted of peripheral blood. Receptor source: a man aged 70-80 years with COVID-19, enrolled during active disease. The CDR3 runs from the conserved cysteine through the conserved F or W. The D gene is left open where the match is weak. Clone size is stated in some rows and not others, as once, few, many or a class when expanded.

size: NA; V: TRBV5-1; length: 16; J: TRBJ1-4; D: TRBD1; DNA: TGCGCCAGCAGCTTGGGGGACAGGGTGTCTAATGAAAAACTGTTTTTT; CDR3: CASSLGDRVSNEKLFF
size: NA; V: TRBV7-9; length: 16; J: TRBJ1-5; D: NA; DNA: TGTGCCAGCAGCTCCGCCGCAGGGATTTCGGATCAGCCCCAGCATTTT; CDR3: CASSSAAGISDQPQHF
size: NA; V: TRBV10-3; length: 17; J: TRBJ2-6; D: NA; DNA: TGTGCCATCAGTGATGGCGGGGAAGGCTCTGGGGCCAACGTCCTGACTTTC; CDR3: CAISDGGEGSGANVLTF
size: NA; V: TRBV29-1; length: 17; J: TRBJ2-7; D: TRBD1; DNA: TGCAGCGTTGAAGGTCTTCTCGGGACAGGAACAAGATACGAGCAGTACTTC; CDR3: CSVEGLLGTGTRYEQYF
size: NA; V: TRBV6-2/TRBV6-3; length: 18; J: TRBJ1-5; D: NA; DNA: TGTGCCAGCAGTTACTCGAGAACGGGAATTTGGAGCAATCAGCCCCAGCATTTT; CDR3: CASSYSRTGIWSNQPQHF
size: NA; V: TRBV19; length: 14; J: TRBJ2-5; D: TRBD1; DNA: TGTGCCAGTAGTATACAGGGGGCGGGGGAGACCCAGTACTTC; CDR3: CASSIQGAGETQYF
size: NA; V: TRBV7-2; length: 14; J: TRBJ1-1; D: TRBD1; DNA: TGTGCCAGCAGCCTCGGACAGGTTTACACTGAAGCTTTCTTT; CDR3: CASSLGQVYTEAFF
size: few; V: TRBV27; length: 18; J: TRBJ1-6; D: NA; DNA: TGTGCCAGCTCCAGACAGGTTCCGACTGGGGGTTATAATTCACCCCTCCACTTT; CDR3: CASSRQVPTGGYNSPLHF
size: NA; V: TRBV24-1; length: 16; J: TRBJ1-4; D: NA; DNA: TGTGCCACCAGCGGGACCGCAACCGGGGAGGATGAAAAACTGTTTTTT; CDR3: CATSGTATGEDEKLFF
size: NA; V: TRBV7-2; length: 13; J: TRBJ2-5; D: NA; DNA: TGTGCCAGCAGCTTAAGGAGGCTGGAGACCCAGTACTTC; CDR3: CASSLRRLETQYF
size: NA; V: TRBV20-1; length: 12; J: TRBJ1-1; D: TRBD1; DNA: TGCAGTGCTAGTCTCGGGACAGCTGAAGCTTTCTTT; CDR3: CSASLGTAEAFF
size: NA; V: TRBV3-1/TRBV3-2; length: 14; J: TRBJ2-3; D: TRBD2; DNA: TGTGCCAGCACGCGGGGGGGCATCACAGATACGCAGTATTTT; CDR3: CASTRGGITDTQYF
size: NA; V: TRBV28; length: 16; J: TRBJ2-2; D: TRBD2; DNA: TGTGCCAGCAGACCTAGCGGGAGGGTGGGCACCGGGGAGCTGTTTTTT; CDR3: CASRPSGRVGTGELFF
size: NA; V: TRBV7-3; length: 14; J: TRBJ1-2; D: NA; DNA: TGTGCCAGCAGCTTAACGTTTCCGGGAGACGGCTACACCTTC; CDR3: CASSLTFPGDGYTF
size: NA; V: TRBV6-5; length: 15; J: TRBJ1-5; D: TRBD1; DNA: TGTGCCAGCAGTTACGAACAGGGGCCAGGGCAGCCCCAGCATTTT; CDR3: CASSYEQGPGQPQHF
size: NA; V: TRBV5-1; length: 16; J: TRBJ2-2; D: NA; DNA: TGCGCCAGCAGCCCCCCTACCGCCTTGAACACCGGGGAGCTGTTTTTT; CDR3: CASSPPTALNTGELFF
size: NA; V: TRBV29-1; length: 14; J: TRBJ2-3; D: TRBD1; DNA: TGCAGTCTGCTCGGGACAGGGGGTACAGATACGCAGTATTTT; CDR3: CSLLGTGGTDTQYF
size: NA; V: TRBV6-5; length: 16; J: TRBJ1-2; D: NA; DNA: TGTGCCAGCAGTTACTCCAATTACTCTCCCATCTATGGCTACACCTTC; CDR3: CASSYSNYSPIYGYTF
size: NA; V: TRBV5-1; length: 15; J: TRBJ2-7; D: NA; DNA: TGCGCCAGCAGCTTGACAGGGCCCCCGGCCTACGAGCAGTACTTC; CDR3: CASSLTGPPAYEQYF
size: NA; V: TRBV27; length: 15; J: TRBJ1-4; D: TRBD1; DNA: TGTGCCAGCAGTTCCCAGGGGGCGGCTAATGAAAAACTGTTTTTT; CDR3: CASSSQGAANEKLFF
size: few; V: TRBV10-1; length: 15; J: TRBJ1-3; D: NA; DNA: TGCGCCAGCAGTGAGTCGGGGGGGCCTGGAAACACCATATATTTT; CDR3: CASSESGGPGNTIYF
size: NA; V: TRBV7-2; length: 15; J: TRBJ2-2; D: NA; DNA: TGTGCCAGCAGCGCTGGGGCTCTAGGCACCGGGGAGCTGTTTTTT; CDR3: CASSAGALGTGELFF
size: NA; V: TRBV5-6; length: 18; J: TRBJ2-2; D: TRBD2; DNA: TGTGCCAGCAGCTTCAGTTTAGCGGGCGGGCCGAGGACCGGGGAGCTGTTTTTT; CDR3: CASSFSLAGGPRTGELFF
size: NA; V: TRBV19; length: 12; J: TRBJ2-1; D: NA; DNA: TGTGCCAGTAGTATCAGCGGATCTGAGCAGTTCTTC; CDR3: CASSISGSEQFF
size: NA; V: TRBV18; length: 14; J: TRBJ1-2; D: NA; DNA: TGTGCCAGCTCACCCCTCGACAGTGACTATGGCTACACCTTC; CDR3: CASSPLDSDYGYTF
size: NA; V: TRBV6-5; length: 15; J: TRBJ2-3; D: TRBD1; DNA: TGTGCCAGCAGGGGAACAGGGGCTCTCACAGATACGCAGTATTTT; CDR3: CASRGTGALTDTQYF
size: NA; V: TRBV4-3; length: 16; J: TRBJ2-3; D: TRBD2; DNA: TGCGCCAGCAGCCTGGGACTAGCGGGAGGTACAGATACGCAGTATTTT; CDR3: CASSLGLAGGTDTQYF
size: NA; V: TRBV11-2; length: 15; J: TRBJ1-1; D: NA; DNA: TGTGCCAGCAGCTTAGATTCGTCAGGTAACACTGAAGCTTTCTTT; CDR3: CASSLDSSGNTEAFF
size: NA; V: TRBV20-1; length: 13; J: TRBJ1-1; D: NA; DNA: TGCAGTGCTAGTCGTTCAGGGGACACTGAAGCTTTCTTT; CDR3: CSASRSGDTEAFF
size: NA; V: TRBV19; length: 16; J: TRBJ2-2; D: NA; DNA: TGTGCCAGTAGTATAGATCGTCCAGTACCCACCGGGGAGCTGTTTTTT; CDR3: CASSIDRPVPTGELFF
size: NA; V: TRBV19; length: 13; J: TRBJ2-4; D: NA; DNA: TGTGCCAGTAGTACAGGGTCCTGGAACATTCAGTACTTC; CDR3: CASSTGSWNIQYF
size: NA; V: TRBV19; length: 14; J: TRBJ1-2; D: NA; DNA: TGTGCCAGTAGTATTATCGACAGACTCTATGGCTACACCTTC; CDR3: CASSIIDRLYGYTF
size: NA; V: TRBV18; length: 16; J: TRBJ2-6; D: NA; DNA: TGTGCCAGCTCACCCCTCGACAGAGCTGGGGCCAACGTCCTGACTTTC; CDR3: CASSPLDRAGANVLTF
size: NA; V: TRBV9; length: 17; J: TRBJ2-2; D: TRBD2; DNA: TGTGCCAGCAGCGTAGAGGCGCCTAGCGGAAGCACCGGGGAGCTGTTTTTT; CDR3: CASSVEAPSGSTGELFF
size: NA; V: TRBV28; length: 17; J: TRBJ1-3; D: TRBD1; DNA: TGTGCCAGCACGGGACAGGGGGCTTCCCGCTCTGGAAACACCATATATTTT; CDR3: CASTGQGASRSGNTIYF
size: few; V: TRBV28; length: 14; J: TRBJ1-1; D: TRBD1; DNA: TGTGCCAGCAGGCGAACAGGGGGCAGGACTGAAGCTTTCTTT; CDR3: CASRRTGGRTEAFF
size: NA; V: TRBV2; length: 14; J: TRBJ1-5; D: TRBD1; DNA: TGTGCCAGCTGCGGGACAGGGAATAATCAGCCCCAGCATTTT; CDR3: CASCGTGNNQPQHF
size: NA; V: TRBV12-3/TRBV12-4; length: 12; J: TRBJ2-7; D: NA; DNA: TGTGCCAGCAGCGACTATTCCTACGAGCAGTACTTC; CDR3: CASSDYSYEQYF
size: NA; V: TRBV6-5; length: 13; J: TRBJ1-5; D: TRBD1; DNA: TGTGCCAGCAGTAGGACAGGGGGTCAGCCCCAGCATTTT; CDR3: CASSRTGGQPQHF
size: once; V: TRBV18; length: 18; J: TRBJ2-3; D: TRBD1; DNA: TGTGCCAGCTCAATGGACCGGACAGGGGTTGCTAGCACAGATACGCAGTATTTT; CDR3: CASSMDRTGVASTDTQYF
size: NA; V: TRBV29-1; length: 12; J: TRBJ1-1; D: NA; DNA: TGCAGCGTTGTGGCCGAAATCACTGAAGCTTTCTTT; CDR3: CSVVAEITEAFF
size: NA; V: TRBV28; length: 17; J: TRBJ1-6; D: NA; DNA: TGTGCCAGCAGTTTATGGGGAACTAGCTCCTATAATTCACCCCTCCACTTT; CDR3: CASSLWGTSSYNSPLHF
size: NA; V: TRBV30; length: 15; J: TRBJ1-1; D: TRBD1; DNA: TGTGCCTGGAAGGGTAAGGGACAGCAAAACACTGAAGCTTTCTTT; CDR3: CAWKGKGQQNTEAFF
size: NA; V: TRBV7-2; length: 15; J: TRBJ1-1; D: NA; DNA: TGTGCCAGCAGCCCGGCGGGGGGGCTCGGCACTGAAGCTTTCTTT; CDR3: CASSPAGGLGTEAFF
size: NA; V: TRBV3-1/TRBV3-2; length: 16; J: TRBJ1-2; D: TRBD1; DNA: TGTGCCAGCAGCCAGGCCGGGACAGGGGGCGCGGATGGCTACACCTTC; CDR3: CASSQAGTGGADGYTF
size: NA; V: TRBV7-9; length: 15; J: TRBJ1-4; D: TRBD1; DNA: TGTGCCAGCAGCTTAATAGACAGGGGAGATGAAAAACTGTTTTTT; CDR3: CASSLIDRGDEKLFF
size: NA; V: TRBV5-6; length: 16; J: TRBJ1-4; D: NA; DNA: TGTGCCAGCAGCTTGGGGAGGGGATATGGTAATGAAAAACTGTTTTTT; CDR3: CASSLGRGYGNEKLFF
size: once; V: TRBV5-4; length: 15; J: TRBJ2-1; D: TRBD1; DNA: TGTGCCAGCAGGAAGCCGGGACAGGGGGCGGAAGGGCAGTTCTTC; CDR3: CASRKPGQGAEGQFF
size: many; V: TRBV24-1; length: 14; J: TRBJ2-7; D: TRBD2; DNA: TGTGCCACCAGCCCTACTAGCGGGCGCGACGAGCAGTACTTC; CDR3: CATSPTSGRDEQYF